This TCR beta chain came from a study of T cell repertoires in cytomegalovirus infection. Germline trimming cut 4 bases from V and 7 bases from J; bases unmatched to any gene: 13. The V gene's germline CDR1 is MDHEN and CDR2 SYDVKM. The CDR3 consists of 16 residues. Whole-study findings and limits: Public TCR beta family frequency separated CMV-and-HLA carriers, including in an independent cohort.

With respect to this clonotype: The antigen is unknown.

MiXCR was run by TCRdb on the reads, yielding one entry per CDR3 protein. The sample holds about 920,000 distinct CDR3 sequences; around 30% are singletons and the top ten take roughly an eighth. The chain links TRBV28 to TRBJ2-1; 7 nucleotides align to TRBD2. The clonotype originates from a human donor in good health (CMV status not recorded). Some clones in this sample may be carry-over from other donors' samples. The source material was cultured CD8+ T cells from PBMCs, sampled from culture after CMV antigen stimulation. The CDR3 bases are TGTGCCAGCAGTTCGTTTAGCGGGCAGATTTGGAATGAGCAGTTCTTC. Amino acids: CASSSFSGQIWNEQFF.